The 14 T cell receptor beta chains in this list originate from one sample, sequenced in a study of T cell changes during pregnancy in multiple sclerosis. TCRdb keeps only in-frame clones here, not all; method: immunoSEQ multiplex PCR. The data show around 70,000 clones, 85% to 95% seen once. Sequencing used peripheral blood, obtained before pregnancy. These receptors were collected from a female donor with multiple sclerosis, enrolled in a pregnancy study.

This clone appeared once. The J gene is TRBJ2-3, the V gene TRBV7-2, with TRBD2 as a possible D gene (6 bases). The V end was cut by 2 bases, the J end by 2 bases, with 14 bases between. This CDR3 has 16 amino acids. The germline CDR1 and CDR2 sequences are SGHTA and FQGNSA. CDR3 nucleotides: TGTGCCAGCAGCTTACAATCCGGGAGTCCCACAGATACGCAGTATTTT. Encoded protein: CASSLQSGSPTDTQYF.

The V call is TRBV7-9, the J call TRBJ2-3, with unresolved D. Per the germline V gene, CDR1 is SEHNR and CDR2 is FQNEAQ (reference sequence). This CDR3 has 16 amino acids. The V end lost 4 bases, the J end lost 0 bases, and 14 bases lay between the germline ends. The CDR3 region is CASSSAAATSTDTQYF. CDR3 DNA: TGTGCCAGCAGCTCCGCGGCAGCAACAAGCACAGATACGCAGTATTTT.

The rearrangement uses TRBV29-1 and TRBJ2-7; D is perhaps TRBD2 (5 bases). This CDR3 has 12 amino acids. Germline V gene sequence: CDR1 SQVTM, CDR2 ANQGSEA. Between the trimmed V and J ends, which lost 8 bases and 4 bases, there was a span of 15 bases. CDR3 in amino acids: CSSVGEGYEQYF. In DNA, the CDR3 is TGCAGCTCCGTCGGGGAAGGATACGAGCAGTACTTC.

CDR3 bases: TGTGCCAGCACTCTAGGGACTAGCGGCTCCTACGAGCAGTACTTC. This encodes CASTLGTSGSYEQYF. The genes are TRBV6-1 and TRBJ2-7; 11 bases map to TRBD2. The CDR3 sequence is 15 residues long. Germline V lookup: CDR1 MNHNS, CDR2 SASEGT. J was trimmed by 0 bases and V by 7 bases; bases with no gene match: 5.

The chain links TRBV7-2 to TRBJ2-1; TRBD2 aligns across 9 bases. The germline V gene has CDR1 SGHTA and CDR2 FQGNSA. Trimming took 4 bases from V and 0 from J; bases not matched to a gene: 4. The CDR3 has 16 residues. The CDR3 spells CASSSRLADSYNEQFF. CDR3 DNA sequence: TGTGCCAGCAGCTCCCGACTAGCGGACTCCTACAATGAGCAGTTCTTC.

DNA of the CDR3: TGTGCCAGCAGGACGAGGGAGATCTTTTACTACGAGCAGTACTTC. The encoded protein is CASRTREIFYYEQYF. The genes are TRBV5-8 and TRBJ2-7, with a possible D match to TRBD2 (5 bases). The CDR3 runs 15 residues. The V and J ends lost 5 bases and 3 bases respectively, with 18 bases between them. The germline CDR1 and CDR2 sequences are SGHTS and YDEGEE.

The gene calls are TRBV19 and TRBJ2-7; tentatively, D is TRBD1 (6 bases). Trimming removed 2 bases from V and 2 bases from J, with 7 bases in between. CDR3 length: 13 amino acids. Germline CDR1 reads LNHDA; CDR2 reads SQIVND (reference sequence). The DNA for the CDR3 is TGTGCCAGTAGTATATCAGGGGCCTACGAGCAGTACTTC. Protein: CASSISGAYEQYF. The whole variable domain, remainder taken from reference TRBV19 and TRBJ2-7, is DGGITQSPKYLFRKEGQNVTLSCEQNLNHDAMYWYRQDPGQGLRLIYYSQIVNDFQKGDIAEGYSVSREKKESFPLTVTSAQKNPTAFYLCASSISGAYEQYFGPGTRLTVT.

The chain couples TRBV21-1 to TRBJ1-1. TRBV21-1 is a documented pseudogene. The CDR3 has 17 amino acids. The CDR3 sequence is CASSKAEEERLGTEAFF. As DNA, the CDR3 is TGTGCCAGCAGCAAAGCTGAGGAGGAGCGCCTAGGCACTGAAGCTTTCTTT.

This clone was detected a few times. The rearrangement links TRBV27 to TRBJ1-2, with 9 bases identical to TRBD1. V gave up 4 bases and J gave up 5 bases; unmatched junction bases: 5. In germline, CDR1 is MNHEY, CDR2 SMNVEV (reference sequence). This CDR3 region has 14 residues. The DNA of the CDR3 is TGTGCCAGCAGTTCCCGGGACAGGGTATATGGCTACACCTTC. Encoded protein: CASSSRDRVYGYTF.

The V call is TRBV9, the J call TRBJ2-5; 9 nucleotides agree with TRBD2. Germline values: CDR1 SGDLS, CDR2 YYNGEE. This CDR3 has 17 residues. V shed 2 bases and J 5 bases; nucleotides not matched to a gene: 13. In nucleotides, the CDR3 is TGTGCCAGCAGCGTCCGAGGGCATAGCGGGAGATCGGAGACCCAGTACTTC. It translates to CASSVRGHSGRSETQYF.

V gene TRBV19 combines with J gene TRBJ1-2, with 8 nucleotides matching TRBD1. The CDR3 is made up of 14 amino acids. V gave up 0 bases and J gave up 7 bases; unmatched junction bases: 4. Germline V lookup: CDR1 LNHDA, CDR2 SQIVND (reference sequence). The CDR3, as DNA: TGTGCCAGTAGTATAGATCAGGGGGCGGGTGGCTACACCTTC. Amino acids: CASSIDQGAGGYTF.

The sample holds a few counts of this clone. The chain has TRBV11-2 and TRBJ2-7; maybe TRBD2 (5 bases). The germline V gene has CDR1 SGHAT and CDR2 FQNNGV. The CDR3 loop spans 14 amino acids. With 6 bases removed from V and 6 bases from J, the gap between germline ends came to 18 bases. CDR3 sequence reads: CASRREGLSSEQYF. As DNA, the CDR3 is TGTGCCAGCAGGAGGGAAGGGTTGAGTTCCGAGCAGTACTTC. The full variable domain, in which reference TRBV11-2 and TRBJ2-7 provide the parts outside the CDR3, is EAGVAQSPRYKIIEKRQSVAFWCNPISGHATLYWYQQILGQGPKLLIQFQNNGVVDDSQLPKDRFSAERLKGVDSTLKIQPAKLEDSAVYLCASRREGLSSEQYFGPGTRLTVT.

The table lists this clone with a few counts. V gene TRBV4-2 combines with J gene TRBJ1-5; no definite D call. The V end lost 0 bases, the J end lost 4 bases, and 7 bases lay between the germline ends. The CDR3 has 14 amino acids. CDR1 LGHNA and CDR2 YNFKEQ come from the germline V gene. CDR3 in amino acids: CASSQEETNQPQHF. CDR3 nucleotide sequence: TGTGCCAGCAGCCAAGAGGAGACGAATCAGCCCCAGCATTTT.

This clone was detected only once. The chain recombines TRBV27 with TRBJ2-1; TRBD2 might be the D (6 bases). This CDR3 contains 15 residues. The V and J ends lost 3 bases and 0 bases respectively, with 9 bases between them. Germline V CDR1 and CDR2: MNHEY, SMNVEV (reference sequence). The CDR3 DNA sequence: TGTGCCAGCAGTTTGCGCGGGACCTCCTACAATGAGCAGTTCTTC. Encoded protein: CASSLRGTSYNEQFF.